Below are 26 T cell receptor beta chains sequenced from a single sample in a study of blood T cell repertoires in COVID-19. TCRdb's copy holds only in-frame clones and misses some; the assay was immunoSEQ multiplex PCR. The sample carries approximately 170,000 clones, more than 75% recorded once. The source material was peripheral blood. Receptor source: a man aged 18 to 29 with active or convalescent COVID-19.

CDR3 amino acids: CASSFPGELFF. CDR3 DNA: TGTGCCAGCAGTTTTCCGGGAGAGCTGTTTTTT. V and J are TRBV6-6 and TRBJ2-2; possibly TRBD2 for D (5 bases). This CDR3 comprises 11 residues. V was trimmed by 4 bases and J by 11 bases, leaving 8 bases between them. Looked up from germline, CDR1 is MNHNY and CDR2 is SVGAGI (reference sequence).

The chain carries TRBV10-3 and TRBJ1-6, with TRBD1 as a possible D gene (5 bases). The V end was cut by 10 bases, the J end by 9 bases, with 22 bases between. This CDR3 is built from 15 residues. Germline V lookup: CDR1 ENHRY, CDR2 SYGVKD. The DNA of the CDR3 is TGTGCCAGCGGGACCGGGAACCCCCAAGGTTCACCCCTCCACTTT. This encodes CASGTGNPQGSPLHF.

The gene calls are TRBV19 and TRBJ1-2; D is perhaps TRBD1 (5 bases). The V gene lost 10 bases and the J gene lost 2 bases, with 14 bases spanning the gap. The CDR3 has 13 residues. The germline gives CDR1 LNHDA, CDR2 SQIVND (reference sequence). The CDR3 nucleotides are TGTGCCACCTCAGAAGGGGAAAACTATGGCTACACCTTC. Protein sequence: CATSEGENYGYTF.

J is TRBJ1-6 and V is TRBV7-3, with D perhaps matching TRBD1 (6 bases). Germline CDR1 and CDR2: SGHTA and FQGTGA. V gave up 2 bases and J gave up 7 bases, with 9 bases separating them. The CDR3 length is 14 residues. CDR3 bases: TGTGCCAGCAGCTTACGGACAGAGAATTCACCCCTCCACTTT. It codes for CASSLRTENSPLHF.

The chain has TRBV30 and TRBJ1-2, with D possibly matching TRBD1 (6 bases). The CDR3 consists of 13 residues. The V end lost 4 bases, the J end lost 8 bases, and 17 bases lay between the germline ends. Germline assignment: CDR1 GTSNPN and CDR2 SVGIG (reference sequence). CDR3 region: CAWNRDTGWGYTF. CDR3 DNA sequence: TGTGCCTGGAACCGGGACACCGGGTGGGGCTACACCTTC. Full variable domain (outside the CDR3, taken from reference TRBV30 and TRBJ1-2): SQTIHQWPATLVQPVGSPLSLECTVEGTSNPNLYWYRQAAGRGLQLLFYSVGIGQISSEVPQNLSASRPQDRQFILSSKKLLLSDSGFYLCAWNRDTGWGYTFGSGTRLTVV.

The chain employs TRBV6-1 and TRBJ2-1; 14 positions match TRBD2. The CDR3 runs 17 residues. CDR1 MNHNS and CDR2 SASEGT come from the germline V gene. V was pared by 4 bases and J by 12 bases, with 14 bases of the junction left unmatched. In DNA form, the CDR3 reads TGTGCCAGCAGTGTGTACTCCGGGACTAGCGGGAGTATTGCGCAGTTCTTC. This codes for CASSVYSGTSGSIAQFF.

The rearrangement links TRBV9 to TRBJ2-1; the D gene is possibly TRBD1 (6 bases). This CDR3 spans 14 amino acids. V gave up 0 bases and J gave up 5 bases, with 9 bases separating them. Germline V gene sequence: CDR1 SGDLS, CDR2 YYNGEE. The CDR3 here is CASSVAGQNNEQFF. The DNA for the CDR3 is TGTGCCAGCAGCGTAGCGGGACAAAACAATGAGCAGTTCTTC.

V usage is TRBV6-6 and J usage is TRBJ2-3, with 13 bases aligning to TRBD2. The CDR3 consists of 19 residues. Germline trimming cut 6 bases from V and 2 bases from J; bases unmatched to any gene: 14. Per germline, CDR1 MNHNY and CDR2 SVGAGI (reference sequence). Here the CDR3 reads CASSYLHLGLAGDTDTQYF. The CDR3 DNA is TGTGCCAGCAGCTACCTTCATCTAGGACTAGCGGGGGACACAGATACGCAGTATTTT.

CDR3 sequence: CASSRLAVGGNEQFF. For the CDR3, the DNA is TGCGCCAGCAGCAGACTAGCGGTTGGGGGGAATGAGCAGTTCTTC. This chain links TRBV4-1 with TRBJ2-1; 9 bases map to TRBD2. The CDR3 contains 15 residues. CDR1 MGHRA and CDR2 YSYEKL come from the germline V gene. J gave up 7 bases and V 5 bases, and 9 bases lay outside the gene matches.

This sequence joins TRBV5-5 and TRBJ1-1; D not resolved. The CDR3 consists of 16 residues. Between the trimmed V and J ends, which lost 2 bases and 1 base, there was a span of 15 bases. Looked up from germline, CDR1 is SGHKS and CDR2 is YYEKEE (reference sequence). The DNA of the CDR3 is TGTGCCAGCAGCTTACTTTTTCGGGGAGGGAACACTGAAGCTTTCTTT. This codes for CASSLLFRGGNTEAFF.

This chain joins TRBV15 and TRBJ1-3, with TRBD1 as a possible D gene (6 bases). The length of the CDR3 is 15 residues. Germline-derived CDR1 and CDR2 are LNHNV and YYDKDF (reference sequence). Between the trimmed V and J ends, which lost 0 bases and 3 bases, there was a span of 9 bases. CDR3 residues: CATSRDRTDGNTIYF. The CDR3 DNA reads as TGTGCCACCAGCAGAGATCGGACAGATGGAAACACCATATATTTT.

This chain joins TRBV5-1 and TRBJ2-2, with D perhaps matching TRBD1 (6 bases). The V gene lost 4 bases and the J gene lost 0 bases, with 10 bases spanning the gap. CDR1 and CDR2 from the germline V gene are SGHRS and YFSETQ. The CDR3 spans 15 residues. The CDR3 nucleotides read TGCGCCAGCAGCAGGACAGCTACGAACACCGGGGAGCTGTTTTTT. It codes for CASSRTATNTGELFF.

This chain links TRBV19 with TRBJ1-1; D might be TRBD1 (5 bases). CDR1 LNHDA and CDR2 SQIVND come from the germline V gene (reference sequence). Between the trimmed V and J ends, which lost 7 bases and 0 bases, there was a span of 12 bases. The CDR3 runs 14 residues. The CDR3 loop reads CASTPTDLNTEAFF. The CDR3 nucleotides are TGTGCCAGTACCCCGACAGATCTGAACACTGAAGCTTTCTTT.

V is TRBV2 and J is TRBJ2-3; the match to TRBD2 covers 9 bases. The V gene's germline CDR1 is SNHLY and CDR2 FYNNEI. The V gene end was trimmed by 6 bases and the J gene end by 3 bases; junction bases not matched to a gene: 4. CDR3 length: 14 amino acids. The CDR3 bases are TGTGCCAGCAGAGGCGGGAGGGCAACAGATACGCAGTATTTT. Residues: CASRGGRATDTQYF.

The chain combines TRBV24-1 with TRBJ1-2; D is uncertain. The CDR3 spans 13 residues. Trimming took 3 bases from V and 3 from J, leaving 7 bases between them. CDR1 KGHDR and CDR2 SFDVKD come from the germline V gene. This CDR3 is CATSDPPYYGYTF. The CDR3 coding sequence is TGTGCCACCAGTGATCCCCCCTACTATGGCTACACCTTC.

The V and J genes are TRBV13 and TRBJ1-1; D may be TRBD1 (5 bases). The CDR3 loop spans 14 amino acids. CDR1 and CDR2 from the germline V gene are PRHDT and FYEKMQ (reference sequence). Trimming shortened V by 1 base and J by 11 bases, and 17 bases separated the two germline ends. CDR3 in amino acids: CASSLVGGTTGAFF. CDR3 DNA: TGTGCCAGCAGCTTAGTCGGGGGGACGACTGGGGCTTTCTTT.

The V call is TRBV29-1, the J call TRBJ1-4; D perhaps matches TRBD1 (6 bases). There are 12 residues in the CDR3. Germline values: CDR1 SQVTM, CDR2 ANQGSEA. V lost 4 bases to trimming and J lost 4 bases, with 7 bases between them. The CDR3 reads CSVGGRNEKLFF. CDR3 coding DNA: TGCAGCGTTGGGGGGCGTAATGAAAAACTGTTTTTT.

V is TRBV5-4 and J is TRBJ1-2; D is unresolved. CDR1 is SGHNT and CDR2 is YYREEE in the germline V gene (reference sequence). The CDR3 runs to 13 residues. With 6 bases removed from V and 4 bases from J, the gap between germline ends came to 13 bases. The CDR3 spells CASTTSESYGYTF. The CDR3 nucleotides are TGTGCCAGCACCACCTCGGAGAGCTATGGCTACACCTTC.

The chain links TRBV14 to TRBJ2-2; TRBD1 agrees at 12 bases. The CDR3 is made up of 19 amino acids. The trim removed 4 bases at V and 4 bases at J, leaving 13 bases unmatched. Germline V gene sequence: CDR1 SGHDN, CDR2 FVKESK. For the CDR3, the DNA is TGTGCCAGCAGCCTCAAAGGACCCCTGGGACAGGGGGCCACCGGGGAGCTGTTTTTT. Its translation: CASSLKGPLGQGATGELFF.

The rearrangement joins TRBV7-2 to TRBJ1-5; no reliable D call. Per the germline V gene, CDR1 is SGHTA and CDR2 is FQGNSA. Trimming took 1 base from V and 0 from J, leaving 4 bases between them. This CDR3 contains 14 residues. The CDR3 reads CASSLVHSNQPQHF. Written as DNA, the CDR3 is TGTGCCAGCAGCTTAGTACATAGCAATCAGCCCCAGCATTTT.

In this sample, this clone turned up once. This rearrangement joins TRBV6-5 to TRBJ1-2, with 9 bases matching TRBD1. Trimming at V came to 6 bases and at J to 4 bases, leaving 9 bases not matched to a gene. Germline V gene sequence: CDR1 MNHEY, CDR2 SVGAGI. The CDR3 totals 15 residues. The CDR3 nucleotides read TGTGCCAGCAGCCTCGGTGGACAGGGGTTCTATGGCTACACCTTC. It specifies CASSLGGQGFYGYTF.

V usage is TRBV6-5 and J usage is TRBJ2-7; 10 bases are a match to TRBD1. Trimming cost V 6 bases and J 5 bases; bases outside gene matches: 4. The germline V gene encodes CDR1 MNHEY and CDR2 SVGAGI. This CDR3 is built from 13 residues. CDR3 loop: CASSRDRGHEQYV. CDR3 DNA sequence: TGTGCCAGCAGCCGGGACAGGGGCCACGAGCAGTACGTC.

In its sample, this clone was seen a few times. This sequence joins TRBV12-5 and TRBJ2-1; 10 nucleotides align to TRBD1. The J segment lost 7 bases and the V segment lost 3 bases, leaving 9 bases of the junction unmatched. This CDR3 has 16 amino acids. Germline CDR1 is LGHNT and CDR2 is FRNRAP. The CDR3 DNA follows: TGTGCTAGTGGTTTCTCGAGGGACAGGGGATGGAATGAGCAGTTCTTC. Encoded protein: CASGFSRDRGWNEQFF.

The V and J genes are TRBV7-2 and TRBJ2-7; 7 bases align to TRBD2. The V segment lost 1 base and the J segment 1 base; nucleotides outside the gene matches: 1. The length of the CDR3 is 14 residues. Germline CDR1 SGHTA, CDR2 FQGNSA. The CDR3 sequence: CASSLDGGSYEQYF. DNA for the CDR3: TGTGCCAGCAGCTTAGACGGGGGGTCCTACGAGCAGTACTTC.

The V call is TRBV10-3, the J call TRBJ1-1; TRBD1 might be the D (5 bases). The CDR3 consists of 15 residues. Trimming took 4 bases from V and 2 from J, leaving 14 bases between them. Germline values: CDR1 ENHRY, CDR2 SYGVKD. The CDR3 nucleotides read TGTGCCATCAGTGCCTCCCCCCAGGGAAACACTGAAGCTTTCTTT. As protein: CAISASPQGNTEAFF.

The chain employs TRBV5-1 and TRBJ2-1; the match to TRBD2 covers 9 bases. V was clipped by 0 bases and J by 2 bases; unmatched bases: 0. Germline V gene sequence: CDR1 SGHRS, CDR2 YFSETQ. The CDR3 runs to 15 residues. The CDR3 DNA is TGCGCCAGCAGCTTGGTAGCGGGGGCCTACAATGAGCAGTTCTTC. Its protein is CASSLVAGAYNEQFF.